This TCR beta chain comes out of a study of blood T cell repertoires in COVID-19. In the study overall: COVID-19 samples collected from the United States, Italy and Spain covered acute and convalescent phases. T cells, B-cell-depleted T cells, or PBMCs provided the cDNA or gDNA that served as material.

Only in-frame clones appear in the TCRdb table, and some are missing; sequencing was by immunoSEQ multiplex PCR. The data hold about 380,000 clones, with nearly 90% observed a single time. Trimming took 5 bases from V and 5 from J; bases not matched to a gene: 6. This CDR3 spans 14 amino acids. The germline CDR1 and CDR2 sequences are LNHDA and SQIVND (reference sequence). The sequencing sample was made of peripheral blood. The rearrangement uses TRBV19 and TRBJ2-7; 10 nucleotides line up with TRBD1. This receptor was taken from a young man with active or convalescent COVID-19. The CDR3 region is CASSDRDRGHEQYF. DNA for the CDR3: TGTGCCAGTAGTGACCGGGACAGGGGTCACGAGCAGTACTTC.